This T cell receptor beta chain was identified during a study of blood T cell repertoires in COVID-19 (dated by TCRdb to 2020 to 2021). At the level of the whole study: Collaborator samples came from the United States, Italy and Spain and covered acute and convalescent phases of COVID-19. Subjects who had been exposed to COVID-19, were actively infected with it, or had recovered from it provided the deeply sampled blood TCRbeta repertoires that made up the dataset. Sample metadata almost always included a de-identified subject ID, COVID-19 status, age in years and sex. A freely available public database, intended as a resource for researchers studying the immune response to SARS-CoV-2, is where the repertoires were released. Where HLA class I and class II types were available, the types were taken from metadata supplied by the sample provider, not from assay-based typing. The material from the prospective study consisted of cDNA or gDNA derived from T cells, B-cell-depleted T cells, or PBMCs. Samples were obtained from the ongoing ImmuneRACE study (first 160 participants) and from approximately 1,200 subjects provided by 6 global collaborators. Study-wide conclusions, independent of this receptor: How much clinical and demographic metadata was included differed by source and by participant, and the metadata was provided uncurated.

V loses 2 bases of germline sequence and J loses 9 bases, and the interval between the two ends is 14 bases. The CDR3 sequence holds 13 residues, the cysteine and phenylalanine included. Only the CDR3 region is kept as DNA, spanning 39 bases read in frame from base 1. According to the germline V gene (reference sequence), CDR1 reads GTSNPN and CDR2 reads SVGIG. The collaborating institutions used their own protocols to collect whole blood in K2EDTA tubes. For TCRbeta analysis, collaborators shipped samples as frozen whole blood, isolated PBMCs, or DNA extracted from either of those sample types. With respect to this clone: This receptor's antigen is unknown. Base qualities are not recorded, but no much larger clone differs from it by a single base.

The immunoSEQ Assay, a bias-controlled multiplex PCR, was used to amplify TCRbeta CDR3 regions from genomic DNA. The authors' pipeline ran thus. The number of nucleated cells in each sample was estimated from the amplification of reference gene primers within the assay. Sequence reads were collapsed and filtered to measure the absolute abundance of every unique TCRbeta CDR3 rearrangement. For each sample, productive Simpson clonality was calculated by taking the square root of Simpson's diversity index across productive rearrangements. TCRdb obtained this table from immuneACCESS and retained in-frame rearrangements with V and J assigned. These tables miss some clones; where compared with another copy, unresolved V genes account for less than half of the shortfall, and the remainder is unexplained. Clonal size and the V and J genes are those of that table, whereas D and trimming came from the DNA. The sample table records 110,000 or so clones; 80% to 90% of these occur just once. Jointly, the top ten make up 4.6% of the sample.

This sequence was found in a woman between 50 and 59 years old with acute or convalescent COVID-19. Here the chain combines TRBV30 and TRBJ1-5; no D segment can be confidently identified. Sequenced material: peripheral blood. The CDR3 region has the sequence CAWSKEGTRPQHF. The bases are TGTGCCTGGAGTAAAGAGGGTACCAGGCCCCAGCATTTT.